This TCR beta chain was captured by sequencing in a study of cytomegalovirus exposure and HLA in healthy donors. Whole-study results and caveats: Another analysis was done later, and it associated 16,951 TCR beta sequences with HLA alleles at 0.05 false discovery rate.

This clone was detected many times. The antigen is unknown. From germline, CDR1 is MDHEN and CDR2 SYDVKM. The V and J ends lost 3 bases and 2 bases, in that order; junction bases with no gene match: 11. The CDR3 loop spans 18 amino acids. 60 Vbeta and 13 Jbeta primers were used in PCR. Profiling relied on immunoSEQ multiplex PCR, and the TCRdb table lists in-frame clones only, not all of them. The table shows tens of thousands of clones, with roughly 69% occurring only once. The sequence derives from a woman in her 30s in good health and CMV-seronegative. The sample consisted of PBMCs. V usage is TRBV28 and J usage is TRBJ2-2, with 8 bases lining up with TRBD2. CDR3 sequence (DNA): TGTGCCAGCAGTTTTTACCGAGAAGGACTAGCCAACACCGGGGAGCTGTTTTTT. Translation gives CASSFYREGLANTGELFF.